This TCR beta chain was sequenced during a study of blood T cells in healthy people across ages. Notes on the study in general: Whereas aged donors had fewer naive CD4+ cells, long-lived donors had more of them and higher diversity.

It was with a sample-barcoded 5' primer and a J-beta primer mix that a second PCR of about 7 to 12 cycles was run. A minimum of 3 million CDR3-containing paired-end reads was obtained for each sample. TCRdb reprocessed the 5' RACE reads with MiXCR, giving one entry per CDR3 protein. Of roughly 680,000 distinct CDR3 sequences in the sample, around 49% were seen once. A note on this clonotype: Its specificity is not known.

Germline V lookup: CDR1 SGHDN, CDR2 FVKESK. V lost 1 base and J lost 4, with 7 bases in between. The CDR3 runs to 13 residues. The sequenced sample was blood. The origin of this receptor is a woman aged 60 to 75 in good health. This chain connects TRBV14 to TRBJ1-2; D remains ambiguous. CDR3 sequence (DNA): TGTGCCAGCAGCCAAGCAGGTCTCTATGGCTACACCTTC. Encoded protein: CASSQAGLYGYTF.